The 21 T cell receptor beta chains below were found in one sample sequenced in a study of T cells in Graves' hyperthyroidism and ophthalmopathy. RNA transcripts served as the template for amplifying TCR beta CDR3 regions. In the first-round RT-PCR of the TCR CDR3, the HTBI primer set was used. TCRdb ran MiXCR on the multiplex PCR reads and lists one entry per CDR3 protein. The repertoire holds 650,000 to 750,000 distinct CDR3 sequences, approximately 14% seen once, with roughly a tenth in the top ten. Sequencing was carried out using blood. These TCRs come from a woman under 30 with Graves' hyperthyroidism.

At least ten counts were recorded for this clonotype. The rearrangement links TRBV6-2 or TRBV6-3 to TRBJ2-1; 9 bases match TRBD2. The germline V gene encodes CDR1 MNHEY and CDR2 SVGEGT. The CDR3 runs to 16 residues. The trim removed 3 bases at V and 6 bases at J, leaving 9 bases unmatched. Here the CDR3 reads CASSYAELAGANEQFF. The CDR3 DNA is TGTGCCAGCAGTTATGCTGAACTAGCGGGCGCCAATGAGCAGTTCTTC.

This clonotype was counted many times. The chain uses TRBV5-1 and TRBJ1-3; unclear D gene. This CDR3 is 16 amino acids long. Trimming removed 4 bases at V and 0 bases at J, with 14 bases between. Per the germline V gene, CDR1 is SGHRS and CDR2 is YFSETQ. The CDR3 coding sequence is TGCGCCAGCAGCACCGGACGGAGCCTCTCTGGAAACACCATATATTTT. It translates to CASSTGRSLSGNTIYF.

This clonotype was seen a handful of times. The chain couples TRBV18 to TRBJ2-7; 7 bases are a match to TRBD2. Germline-derived CDR1 and CDR2 are KGHSH and LQKENI. V lost 3 bases and J lost 7; bases outside the gene matches: 9. This CDR3 region has 14 residues. The CDR3 sequence is CASSPSREKGEQYF. The CDR3 DNA reads as TGTGCCAGCTCACCGTCGCGGGAGAAAGGGGAGCAGTACTTC.

The chain joins TRBV20-1 to TRBJ2-1; maybe TRBD2 (5 bases). V lost 5 bases and J lost 7, with 15 bases in between. In germline, CDR1 is DFQATT, CDR2 SNEGSKA (reference sequence). The CDR3 is 13 amino acids. The CDR3 region has the DNA TGCAGTGCTCCCCGAGGGTGGGGTAATGAGCAGTTCTTC. Translation gives CSAPRGWGNEQFF.

Only a few counts were recorded for this clonotype. The rearrangement links TRBV14 to TRBJ1-5; a possible D gene is TRBD1 (5 bases). The germline V gene encodes CDR1 SGHDN and CDR2 FVKESK. The CDR3 runs 15 residues. The germline V and J ends were trimmed by 5 bases and 3 bases, with 14 bases remaining between them. The CDR3 reads CASSEGAGNNQPQHF. Written as DNA, the CDR3 is TGTGCCAGCAGCGAAGGGGCAGGAAACAATCAGCCCCAGCATTTT.

This clonotype was seen ten or more times. This rearrangement joins TRBV20-1 to TRBJ2-7; TRBD2 aligns across 7 bases. The CDR3 consists of 14 residues. The V and J ends lost 0 bases and 3 bases, in that order; junction bases with no gene match: 5. Germline V gene data show CDR1 as DFQATT and CDR2 as SNEGSKA (reference sequence). The CDR3: CSARETGGNYEQYF. For the CDR3, the DNA is TGCAGTGCTAGAGAAACGGGAGGTAACTACGAGCAGTACTTC.

This clonotype was seen more than once but under ten times. V gene TRBV18 combines with J gene TRBJ2-7, with D maybe TRBD1 (5 bases). The germline CDR1 and CDR2 sequences are KGHSH and LQKENI. Deletions cut 1 base from V and 5 bases from J, with 6 bases between. The CDR3 has 12 amino acids. Here the CDR3 reads CASSPRRDEQYF. The CDR3 DNA reads TGTGCCAGCTCACCACGCAGGGACGAGCAGTACTTC.

In this sample, this clonotype turned up a few times. The J gene is TRBJ2-5, the V gene TRBV6-1; D is unclear. CDR3 length equals 16 residues. V gave up 2 bases and J gave up 2 bases, with 15 bases separating them. The germline V gene has CDR1 MNHNS and CDR2 SASEGT. The CDR3 loop reads CASSEWMLSFQETQYF. The CDR3 region has the DNA TGTGCCAGCAGTGAATGGATGCTCTCCTTTCAAGAGACCCAGTACTTC.

This clonotype was counted ten times or more. The J gene is TRBJ2-7, the V gene TRBV12-3 or TRBV12-4, with 9 bases that match TRBD1. The CDR3 extends over 17 amino acids. After removal of 5 bases from V and 4 bases from J, the junction contained 15 bases not matched to a gene. The CDR3 coding sequence is TGTGCCAGCAGTCACCTATTACCGGGACAGGGCGTATACGAGCAGTACTTC. It encodes CASSHLLPGQGVYEQYF.

The chain employs TRBV28 and TRBJ1-3; 7 nucleotides line up with TRBD1. CDR1 is MDHEN and CDR2 is SYDVKM in the germline V gene. V was clipped by 7 bases and J by 4 bases; unmatched bases: 19. CDR3 length equals 18 residues. The CDR3 here is CASTRRTHRDREGNTIYF. The CDR3, as DNA: TGTGCCAGCACCCGCCGCACCCACCGGGACAGAGAAGGAAACACCATATATTTT.

This clonotype appeared many times. The chain couples TRBV11-1 to TRBJ2-7; the match to TRBD1 covers 8 bases. CDR1 and CDR2 from the germline V gene are SGHAT and FQDESV (reference sequence). The trim removed 5 bases at V and 5 bases at J, leaving 8 bases unmatched. The CDR3 extends over 14 amino acids. The CDR3 DNA reads as TGTGCCAGCAGCAGACAGGGGATCCACAACGAGCAGTACTTC. Amino acids: CASSRQGIHNEQYF. The full variable domain, rest sourced from reference TRBV11-1 and TRBJ2-7, is EAEVAQSPRYKITEKSQAVAFWCDPISGHATLYWYRQILGQGPELLVQFQDESVVDDSQLPKDRFSAERLKGVDSTLKIQPAELGDSAMYLCASSRQGIHNEQYFGPGTRLTVT.

Notes on this clonotype: This may come from a read error, since a much larger clone is one base off. V is TRBV5-5 and J is TRBJ1-3; 8 bases fit TRBD1. The CDR3 is 14 amino acids. Germline V lookup: CDR1 SGHKS, CDR2 YYEKEE (reference sequence). The CDR3 bases are TGTGCCAACAGCCCGACAGGGGCCGGAAACACCATATATTTT. Its translation: CANSPTGAGNTIYF.

The V and J genes are TRBV20-1 and TRBJ2-7, with 7 positions matching TRBD1. The V gene's germline CDR1 is DFQATT and CDR2 SNEGSKA (reference sequence). With V trimmed by 5 bases and J by 4 bases, 2 bases remained unmatched. The CDR3 extends over 11 amino acids. The CDR3 DNA reads as TGCAGTGCTCTACAGGGGTACGAGCAGTACTTC. Translation gives CSALQGYEQYF.

Many counts were recorded for this clonotype. This chain uses TRBV7-2 with TRBJ2-3; the D gene is possibly TRBD2 (6 bases). Trimming stripped 5 bases from V and 8 bases from J, with 23 bases between. The CDR3 is made up of 16 amino acids. Germline V CDR1 and CDR2: SGHTA, FQGNSA. The CDR3 DNA is TGTGCCAGCAGCCCTCGGACTACCGCCCTTGAGGGTACGCAGTATTTT. Amino acids: CASSPRTTALEGTQYF.

This clonotype was found many times. CDR3 residues: CAWSQGQNYGYTF. The DNA for the CDR3 is TGTGCCTGGAGTCAGGGACAGAACTATGGCTACACCTTC. V is TRBV30 and J is TRBJ1-2, with 7 bases lining up with TRBD1. This CDR3 is 13 amino acids long. J was trimmed by 2 bases and V by 2 bases; bases with no gene match: 2. Germline V CDR1 and CDR2: GTSNPN, SVGIG (reference sequence).

A few counts support this clonotype. V and J are TRBV29-1 and TRBJ2-1; D remains ambiguous. Trimming pared 5 bases from V and 6 bases from J, leaving 8 bases between. Germline CDR1 reads SQVTM; CDR2 reads ANQGSEA. CDR3 length: 11 residues. The CDR3 region has the DNA TGCAGCGTTCACCGAAGCAATGAGCAGTTCTTC. Translation gives CSVHRSNEQFF.

There are many counts of this clonotype. The rearrangement joins TRBV6-2 or TRBV6-3 to TRBJ1-1, with D possibly being TRBD1 (5 bases). Trimming removed 6 bases from V and 7 bases from J, with 9 bases in between. The CDR3 is 11 amino acids. Per the germline V gene, CDR1 is MNHEY and CDR2 is SVGEGT. CDR3 bases: TGTGCCAGCAGGAGGGGCAGTGAAGCTTTCTTT. Protein sequence: CASRRGSEAFF.

At least ten counts were recorded for this clonotype. V usage is TRBV30 and J usage is TRBJ1-1, with 11 bases aligning to TRBD1. After removal of 3 bases from V and 6 bases from J, the junction contained 3 bases not matched to a gene. There are 13 residues in the CDR3. Germline lookup yields CDR1 GTSNPN and CDR2 SVGIG (reference sequence). The CDR3 here is CAWRGQGVPEAFF. The CDR3 DNA sequence: TGTGCCTGGAGGGGACAGGGGGTGCCTGAAGCTTTCTTT.

CDR3 sequence (DNA): TGTGCCAGCAGCACGAGAACTAGCGGGAGGCAGACCCAGTACTTC. It translates to CASSTRTSGRQTQYF. The chain couples TRBV7-2 to TRBJ2-5; 12 nucleotides align to TRBD2. Per the germline V gene, CDR1 is SGHTA and CDR2 is FQGNSA. The CDR3 is 15 amino acids. V gave up 5 bases and J gave up 6 bases; unmatched junction bases: 7. Using reference TRBV7-2 and TRBJ2-5 for the parts outside the CDR3, the full variable domain is GAGVSQSPSNKVTEKGKDVELRCDPISGHTALYWYRQSLGQGLEFLIYFQGNSAPDKSGLPSDRFSAERTGGSVSTLTIQRTQQEDSAVYLCASSTRTSGRQTQYFGPGTRLLVL.

This clonotype was detected ten times or more. The chain uses TRBV9 and TRBJ1-3; D is ambiguous. Germline lookup yields CDR1 SGDLS and CDR2 YYNGEE. The germline V and J ends were trimmed by 0 bases and 1 base, with 14 bases remaining between them. The CDR3 spans 17 residues. CDR3 bases: TGTGCCAGCAGCGTAGATCCGCGGGAGCAATCTGGAAACACCATATATTTT. Protein: CASSVDPREQSGNTIYF.

This clonotype was recorded at least ten times. The chain employs TRBV11-2 and TRBJ2-1, with D unresolved. Germline values: CDR1 SGHAT, CDR2 FQNNGV. V shed 7 bases and J shed 2 bases, with 9 bases lying between them. The CDR3 sequence is 13 residues long. CDR3 loop: CASMTPPYNEQFF. The CDR3 region has the DNA TGTGCCAGCATGACTCCTCCCTACAATGAGCAGTTCTTC.